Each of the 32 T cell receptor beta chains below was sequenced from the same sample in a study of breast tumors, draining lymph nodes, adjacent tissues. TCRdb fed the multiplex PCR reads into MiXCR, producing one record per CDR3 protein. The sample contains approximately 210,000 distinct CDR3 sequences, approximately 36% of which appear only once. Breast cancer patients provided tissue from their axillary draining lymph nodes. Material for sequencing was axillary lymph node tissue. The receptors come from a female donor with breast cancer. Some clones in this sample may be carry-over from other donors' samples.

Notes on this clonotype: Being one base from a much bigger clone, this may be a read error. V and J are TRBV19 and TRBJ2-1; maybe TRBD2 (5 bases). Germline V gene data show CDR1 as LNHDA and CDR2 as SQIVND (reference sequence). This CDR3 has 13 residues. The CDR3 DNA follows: TGTGCCAGTAGTAGGACTGATTACAATGAGCAGCTCTTC. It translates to CASSRTDYNEQLF.

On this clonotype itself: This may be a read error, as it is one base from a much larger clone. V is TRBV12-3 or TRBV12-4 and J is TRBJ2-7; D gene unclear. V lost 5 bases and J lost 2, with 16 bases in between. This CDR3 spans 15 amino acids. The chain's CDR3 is CASSALRNTTYEQYF. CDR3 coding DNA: TGTGCCAGCAGTGCACTCCGGAACACAACCTACGAGCAGTACTTC.

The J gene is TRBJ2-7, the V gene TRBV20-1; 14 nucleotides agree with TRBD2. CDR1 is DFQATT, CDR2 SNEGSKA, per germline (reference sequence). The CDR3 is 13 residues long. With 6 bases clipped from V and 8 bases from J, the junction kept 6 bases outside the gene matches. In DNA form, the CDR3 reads TGCAGTGCCAAGACTAGCGGGGGGGCCAAGCAGTACTTC. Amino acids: CSAKTSGGAKQYF.

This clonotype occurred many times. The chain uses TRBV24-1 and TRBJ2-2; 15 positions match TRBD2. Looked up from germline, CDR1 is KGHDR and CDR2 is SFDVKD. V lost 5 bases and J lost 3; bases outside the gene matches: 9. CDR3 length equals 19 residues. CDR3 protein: CATSAQGTSGRWDTGELFF. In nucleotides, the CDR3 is TGTGCCACCAGTGCACAGGGGACTAGCGGGAGGTGGGACACCGGGGAGCTGTTTTTT.

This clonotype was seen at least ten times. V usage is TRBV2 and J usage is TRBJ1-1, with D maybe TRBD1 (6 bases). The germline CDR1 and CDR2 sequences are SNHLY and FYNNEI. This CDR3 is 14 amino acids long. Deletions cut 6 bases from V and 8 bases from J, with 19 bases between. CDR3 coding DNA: TGTGCCAGCAGGAACAGGGATCTTATCCCCGAAGCTTTCTTT. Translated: CASRNRDLIPEAFF.

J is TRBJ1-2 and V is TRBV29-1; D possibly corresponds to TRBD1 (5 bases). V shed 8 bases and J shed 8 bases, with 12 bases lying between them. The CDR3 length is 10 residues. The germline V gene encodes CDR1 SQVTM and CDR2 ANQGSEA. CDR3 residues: CSTGGRGYTF. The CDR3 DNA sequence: TGCAGCACGGGGGGAAGAGGCTACACCTTC.

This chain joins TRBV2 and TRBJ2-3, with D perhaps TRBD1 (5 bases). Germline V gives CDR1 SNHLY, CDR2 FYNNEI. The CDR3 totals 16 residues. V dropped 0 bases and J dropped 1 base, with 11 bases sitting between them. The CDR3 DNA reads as TGTGCCAGCAGTGAAGCGCCAGGCAGGGGCACAGATACGCAGTATTTT. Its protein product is CASSEAPGRGTDTQYF. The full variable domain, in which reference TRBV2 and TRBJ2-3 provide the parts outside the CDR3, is EPEVTQTPSHQVTQMGQEVILRCVPISNHLYFYWYRQILGQKVEFLVSFYNNEISEKSEIFDDQFSVERPDGSNFTLKIRSTKLEDSAMYFCASSEAPGRGTDTQYFGPGTRLTVL.

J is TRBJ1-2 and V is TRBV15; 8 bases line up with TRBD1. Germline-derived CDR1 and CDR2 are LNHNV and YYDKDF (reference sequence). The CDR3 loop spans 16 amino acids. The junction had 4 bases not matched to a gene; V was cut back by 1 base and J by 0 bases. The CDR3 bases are TGTGCCACCAGCAGAGCTCGGACAGGGACTAACTATGGCTACACCTTC. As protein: CATSRARTGTNYGYTF.

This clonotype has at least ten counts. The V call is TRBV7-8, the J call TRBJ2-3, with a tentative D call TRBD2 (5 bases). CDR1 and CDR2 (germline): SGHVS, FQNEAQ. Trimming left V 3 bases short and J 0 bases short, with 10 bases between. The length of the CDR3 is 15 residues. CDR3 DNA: TGTGCCAGCAGCTTTCGCCGCGGGAGCACAGATACGCAGTATTTT. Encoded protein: CASSFRRGSTDTQYF.

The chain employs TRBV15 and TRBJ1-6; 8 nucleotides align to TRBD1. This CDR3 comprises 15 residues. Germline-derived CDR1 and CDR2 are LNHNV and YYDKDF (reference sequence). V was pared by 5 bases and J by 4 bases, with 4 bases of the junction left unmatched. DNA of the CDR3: TGTGCCACCAGCGCAGACAGGGGTTATAATTCACCCCTCCACTTT. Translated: CATSADRGYNSPLHF.

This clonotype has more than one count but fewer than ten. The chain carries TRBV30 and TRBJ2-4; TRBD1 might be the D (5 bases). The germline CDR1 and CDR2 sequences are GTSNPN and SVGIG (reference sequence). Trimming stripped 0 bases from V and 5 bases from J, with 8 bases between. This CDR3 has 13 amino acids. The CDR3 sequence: CAWSVNRQNIQYF. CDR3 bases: TGTGCCTGGAGTGTAAACAGGCAAAACATTCAGTACTTC.

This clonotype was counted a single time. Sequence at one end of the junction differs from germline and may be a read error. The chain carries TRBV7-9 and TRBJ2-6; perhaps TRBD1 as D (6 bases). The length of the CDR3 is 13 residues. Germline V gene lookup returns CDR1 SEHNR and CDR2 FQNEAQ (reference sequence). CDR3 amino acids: CASSQDGTQLLTF. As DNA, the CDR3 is TGCGCCAGCAGCCAAGACGGGACACAACTCCTGACTTTC. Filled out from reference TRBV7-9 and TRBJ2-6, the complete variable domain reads DTGVSQNPRHKITKRGQNVTFRCDPISEHNRLYWYRQTLGQGPEFLTYFQNEAQLEKSRLLSDRFSAERPKGSFSTLEIQRTEQGDSAMYLCASSQDGTQLLTFGAGSRLTVL.

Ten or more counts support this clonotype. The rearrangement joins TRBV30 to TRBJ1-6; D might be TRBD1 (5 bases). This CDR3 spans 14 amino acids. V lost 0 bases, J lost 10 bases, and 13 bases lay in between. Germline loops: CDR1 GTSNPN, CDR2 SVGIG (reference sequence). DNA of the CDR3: TGTGCCTGGAGTGTACTTCAGGCAGGGTCACCCCTCCACTTT. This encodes CAWSVLQAGSPLHF. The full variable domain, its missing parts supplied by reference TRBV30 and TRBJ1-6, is SQTIHQWPATLVQPVGSPLSLECTVEGTSNPNLYWYRQAAGRGLQLLFYSVGIGQISSEVPQNLSASRPQDRQFILSSKKLLLSDSGFYLCAWSVLQAGSPLHFGNGTRLTVT.

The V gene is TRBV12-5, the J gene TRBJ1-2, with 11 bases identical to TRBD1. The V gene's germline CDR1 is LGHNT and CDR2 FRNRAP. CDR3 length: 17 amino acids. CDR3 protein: CASSYSGQGVGNYGYTF. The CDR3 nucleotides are TGTGCCAGCAGTTACTCGGGACAGGGGGTCGGTAACTATGGCTACACCTTC.

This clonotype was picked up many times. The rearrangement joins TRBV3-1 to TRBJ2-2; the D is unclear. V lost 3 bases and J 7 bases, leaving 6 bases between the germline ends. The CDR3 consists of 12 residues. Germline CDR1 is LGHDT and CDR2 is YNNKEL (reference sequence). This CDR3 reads CASSQGVGELFF. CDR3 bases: TGTGCCAGCAGCCAGGGCGTCGGGGAGCTGTTTTTT.

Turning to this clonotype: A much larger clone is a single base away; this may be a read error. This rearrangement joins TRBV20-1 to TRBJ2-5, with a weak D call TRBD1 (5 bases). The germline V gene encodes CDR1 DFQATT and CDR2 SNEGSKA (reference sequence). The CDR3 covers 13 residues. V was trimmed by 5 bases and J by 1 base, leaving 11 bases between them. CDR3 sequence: CSAHRTSQETQYF. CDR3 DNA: TGCAGTGCTCACAGGACCTCCCAAGAGACCCAGTACTTC.

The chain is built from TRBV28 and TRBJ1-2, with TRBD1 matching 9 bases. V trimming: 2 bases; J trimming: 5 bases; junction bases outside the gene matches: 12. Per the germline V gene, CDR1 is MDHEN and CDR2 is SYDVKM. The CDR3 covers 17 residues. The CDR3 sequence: CASSLVSLGDRGYGYTF. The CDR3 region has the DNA TGTGCCAGCAGTTTAGTATCGTTGGGCGACAGGGGGTATGGCTACACCTTC.

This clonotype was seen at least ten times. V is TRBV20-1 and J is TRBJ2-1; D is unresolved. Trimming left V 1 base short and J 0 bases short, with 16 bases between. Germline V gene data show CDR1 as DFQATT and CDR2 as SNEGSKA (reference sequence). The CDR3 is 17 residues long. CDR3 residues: CSARAPQFTSSYNEQFF. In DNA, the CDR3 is TGCAGTGCTAGAGCCCCACAGTTTACAAGCTCCTACAATGAGCAGTTCTTC.

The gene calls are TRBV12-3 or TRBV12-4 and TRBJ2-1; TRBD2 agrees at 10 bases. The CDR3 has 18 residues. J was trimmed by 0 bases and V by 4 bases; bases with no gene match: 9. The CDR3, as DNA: TGTGCCAGCAGTTACAGGGCTAGCGGGAGTGCCTCCTACAATGAGCAGTTCTTC. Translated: CASSYRASGSASYNEQFF.

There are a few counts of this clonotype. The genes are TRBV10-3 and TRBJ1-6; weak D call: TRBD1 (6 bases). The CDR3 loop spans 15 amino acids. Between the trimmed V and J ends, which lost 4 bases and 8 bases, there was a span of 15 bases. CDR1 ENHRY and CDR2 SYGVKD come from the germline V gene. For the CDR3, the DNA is TGTGCCATCAGTGTGCGGGGGCGGGGTGATTCACCCCTCCACTTT. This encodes CAISVRGRGDSPLHF.

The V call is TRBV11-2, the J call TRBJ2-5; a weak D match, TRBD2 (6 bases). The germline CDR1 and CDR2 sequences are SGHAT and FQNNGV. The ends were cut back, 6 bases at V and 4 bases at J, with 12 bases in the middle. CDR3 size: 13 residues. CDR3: CASRGSGGETQYF. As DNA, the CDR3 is TGTGCCAGCAGGGGTAGCGGAGGAGAGACCCAGTACTTC.

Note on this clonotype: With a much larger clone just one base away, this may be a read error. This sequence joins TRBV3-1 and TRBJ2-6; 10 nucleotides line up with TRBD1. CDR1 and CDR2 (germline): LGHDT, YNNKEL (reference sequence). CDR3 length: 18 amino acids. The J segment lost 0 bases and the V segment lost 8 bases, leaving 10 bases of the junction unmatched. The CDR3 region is CASGNRDRGASGANVLTF. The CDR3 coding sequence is TGTGCCAGCGGCAACCGGGACAGGGGAGCCTCTGGGGCCAACGTCCTGACTTTC.

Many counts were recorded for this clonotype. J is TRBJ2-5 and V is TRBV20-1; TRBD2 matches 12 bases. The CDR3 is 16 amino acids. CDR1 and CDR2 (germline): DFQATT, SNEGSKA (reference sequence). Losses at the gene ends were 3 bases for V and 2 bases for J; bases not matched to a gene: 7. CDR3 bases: TGCAGTGCTAGTCCCCCACTAGCGGGGGGACAAGAGACCCAGTACTTC. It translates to CSASPPLAGGQETQYF.

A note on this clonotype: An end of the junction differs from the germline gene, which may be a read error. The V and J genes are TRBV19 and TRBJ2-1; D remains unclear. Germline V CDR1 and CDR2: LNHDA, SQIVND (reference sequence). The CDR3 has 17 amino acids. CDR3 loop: CASSMPSDLLEYNEQSF. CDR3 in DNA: TGTGCCAGTAGTATGCCGTCAGACCTGCTGGAATACAATGAGCAGTCCTTC.

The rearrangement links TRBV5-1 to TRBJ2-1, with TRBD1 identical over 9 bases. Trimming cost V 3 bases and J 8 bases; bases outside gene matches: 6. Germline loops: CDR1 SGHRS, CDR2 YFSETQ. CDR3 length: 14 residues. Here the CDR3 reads CASSSTGTGYEQFF. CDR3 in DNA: TGCGCCAGCAGCTCTACCGGGACAGGGTATGAGCAGTTCTTC.

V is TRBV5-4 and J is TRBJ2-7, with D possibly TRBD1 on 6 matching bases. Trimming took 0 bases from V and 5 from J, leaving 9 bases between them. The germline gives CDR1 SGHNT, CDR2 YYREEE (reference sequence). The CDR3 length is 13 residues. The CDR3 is CASSLGTADEQYF. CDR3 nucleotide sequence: TGTGCCAGCAGCTTGGGGACAGCGGACGAGCAGTACTTC. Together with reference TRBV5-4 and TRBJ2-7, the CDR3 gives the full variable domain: ETGVTQSPTHLIKTRGQQVTLRCSSQSGHNTVSWYQQALGQGPQFIFQYYREEENGRGNFPPRFSGLQFPNYSSELNVNALELDDSALYLCASSLGTADEQYFGPGTRLTVT.

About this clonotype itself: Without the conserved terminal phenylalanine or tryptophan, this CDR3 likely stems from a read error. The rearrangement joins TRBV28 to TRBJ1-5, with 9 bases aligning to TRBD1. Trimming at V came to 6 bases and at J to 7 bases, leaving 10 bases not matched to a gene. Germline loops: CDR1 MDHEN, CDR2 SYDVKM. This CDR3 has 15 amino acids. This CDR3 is CASSRTGELRQPQHL. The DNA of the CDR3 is TGTGCCAGCAGCCGGACAGGGGAACTTCGGCAGCCCCAGCATCTT.

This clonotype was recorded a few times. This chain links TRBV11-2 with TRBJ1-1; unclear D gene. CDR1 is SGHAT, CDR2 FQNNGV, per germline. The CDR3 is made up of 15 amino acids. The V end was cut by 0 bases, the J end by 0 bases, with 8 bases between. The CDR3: CASSLELRVNTEAFF. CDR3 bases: TGTGCCAGCAGCTTAGAGTTGAGGGTGAACACTGAAGCTTTCTTT.

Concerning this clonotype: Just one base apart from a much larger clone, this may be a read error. CDR3 nucleotides: TGCGCCAGCAGTGTGGGGACTAGCGGGAGCCGTCTCTACGAGCGGTACTTC. Its translation is CASSVGTSGSRLYERYF. V is TRBV10-2 and J is TRBJ2-7; 14 positions match TRBD2. The CDR3 runs 17 residues. The germline V gene has CDR1 WSHSY and CDR2 SAAADI.

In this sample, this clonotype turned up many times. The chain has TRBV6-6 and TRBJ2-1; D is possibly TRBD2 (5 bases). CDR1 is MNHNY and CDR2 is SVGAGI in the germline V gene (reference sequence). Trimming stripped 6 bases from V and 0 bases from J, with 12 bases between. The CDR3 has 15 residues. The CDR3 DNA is TGTGCCAGCAGAAAAGCGGACTCCTCCTACAATGAGCAGTTCTTC. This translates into CASRKADSSYNEQFF.

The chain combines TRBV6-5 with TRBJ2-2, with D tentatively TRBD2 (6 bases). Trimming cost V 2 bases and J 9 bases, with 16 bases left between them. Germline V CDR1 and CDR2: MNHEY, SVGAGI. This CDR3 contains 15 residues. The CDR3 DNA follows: TGTGCCAGCAGTTACCGGGAGAGGTCTTCCCGGGAGCTGTTTTTT. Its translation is CASSYRERSSRELFF.

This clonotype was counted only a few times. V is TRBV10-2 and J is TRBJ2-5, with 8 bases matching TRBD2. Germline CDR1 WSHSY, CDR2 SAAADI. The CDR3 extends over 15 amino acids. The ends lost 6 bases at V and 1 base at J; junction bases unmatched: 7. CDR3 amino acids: CASRSGSELQETQYF. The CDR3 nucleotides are TGCGCCAGCAGGAGCGGGAGCGAGCTCCAAGAGACCCAGTACTTC.